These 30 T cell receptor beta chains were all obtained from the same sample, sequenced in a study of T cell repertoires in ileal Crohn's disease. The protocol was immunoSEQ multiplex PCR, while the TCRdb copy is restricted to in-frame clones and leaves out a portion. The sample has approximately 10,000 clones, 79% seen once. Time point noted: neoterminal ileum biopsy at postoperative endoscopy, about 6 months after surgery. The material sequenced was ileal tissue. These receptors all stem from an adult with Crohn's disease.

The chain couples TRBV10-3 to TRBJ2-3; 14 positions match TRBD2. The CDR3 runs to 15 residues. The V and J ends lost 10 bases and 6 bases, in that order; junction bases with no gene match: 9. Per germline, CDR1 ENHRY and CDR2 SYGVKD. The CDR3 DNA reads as TGTGCCACTGGGACTAGCGGGGGCTACGTGGATACGCAGTATTTT. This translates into CATGTSGGYVDTQYF.

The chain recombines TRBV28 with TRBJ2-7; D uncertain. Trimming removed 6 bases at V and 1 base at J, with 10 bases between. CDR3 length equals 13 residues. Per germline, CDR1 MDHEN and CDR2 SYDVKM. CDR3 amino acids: CASSQTASYEQYF. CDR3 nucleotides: TGTGCCAGCAGCCAAACAGCATCCTACGAGCAGTACTTC.

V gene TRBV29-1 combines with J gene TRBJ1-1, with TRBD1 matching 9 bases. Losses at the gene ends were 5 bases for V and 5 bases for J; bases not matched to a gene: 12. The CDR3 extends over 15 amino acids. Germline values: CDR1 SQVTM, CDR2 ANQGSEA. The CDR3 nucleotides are TGCAGCGTTAGATTCCGTAGGGACAGGGCTACTGAAGCTTTCTTT. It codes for CSVRFRRDRATEAFF.

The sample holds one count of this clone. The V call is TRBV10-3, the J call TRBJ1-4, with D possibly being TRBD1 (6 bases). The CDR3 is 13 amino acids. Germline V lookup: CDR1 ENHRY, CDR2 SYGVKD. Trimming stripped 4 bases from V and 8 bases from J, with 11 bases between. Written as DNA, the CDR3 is TGTGCCATCAGTGCCGCAGGGGTGGAAAAACTGTTTTTT. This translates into CAISAAGVEKLFF.

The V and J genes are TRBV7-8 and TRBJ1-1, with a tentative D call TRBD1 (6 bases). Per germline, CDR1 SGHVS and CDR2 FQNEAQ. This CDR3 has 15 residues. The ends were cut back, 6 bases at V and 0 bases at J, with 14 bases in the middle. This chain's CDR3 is CASRYRVGLNTEAFF. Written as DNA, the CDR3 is TGTGCCAGCAGATACAGGGTAGGCCTGAACACTGAAGCTTTCTTT.

CDR3 residues: CAISESAGHGYTF. CDR3 coding DNA: TGTGCCATCAGTGAGTCTGCAGGGCATGGCTACACCTTC. This rearrangement joins TRBV10-3 to TRBJ1-2; possibly TRBD1 for D (5 bases). The CDR3 contains 13 residues. Germline CDR1 ENHRY, CDR2 SYGVKD. Trimming pared 0 bases from V and 6 bases from J, leaving 8 bases between.

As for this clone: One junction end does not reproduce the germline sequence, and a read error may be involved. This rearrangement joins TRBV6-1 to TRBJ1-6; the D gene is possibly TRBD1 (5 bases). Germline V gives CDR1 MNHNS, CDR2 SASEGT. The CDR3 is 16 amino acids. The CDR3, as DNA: TGTGTCAGCAGTGAAAGTATTGGGGCGGCGAATTCACCCCTCCACTTT. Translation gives CVSSESIGAANSPLHF.

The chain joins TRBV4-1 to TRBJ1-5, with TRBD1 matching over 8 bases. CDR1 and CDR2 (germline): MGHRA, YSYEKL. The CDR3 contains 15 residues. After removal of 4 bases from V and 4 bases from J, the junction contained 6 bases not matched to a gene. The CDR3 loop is CASSRGTGGNQPQHF. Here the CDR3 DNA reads TGCGCCAGCAGCCGTGGGACAGGAGGGAATCAGCCCCAGCATTTT.

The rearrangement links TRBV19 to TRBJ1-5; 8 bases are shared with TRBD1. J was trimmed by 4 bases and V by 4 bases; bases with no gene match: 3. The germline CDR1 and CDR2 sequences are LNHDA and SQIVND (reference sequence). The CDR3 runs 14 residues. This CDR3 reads CASSTDRANQPQHF. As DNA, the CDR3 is TGTGCCAGTAGTACGGACAGGGCTAATCAGCCCCAGCATTTT.

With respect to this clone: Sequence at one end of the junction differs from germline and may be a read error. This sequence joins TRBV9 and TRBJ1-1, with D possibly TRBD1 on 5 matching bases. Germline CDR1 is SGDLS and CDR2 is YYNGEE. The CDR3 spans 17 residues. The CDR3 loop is CASSVFGGVGTNAEAFF. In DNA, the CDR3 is TGTGCCAGCAGCGTATTTGGAGGGGTGGGGACGAACGCTGAAGCTTTCTTT.

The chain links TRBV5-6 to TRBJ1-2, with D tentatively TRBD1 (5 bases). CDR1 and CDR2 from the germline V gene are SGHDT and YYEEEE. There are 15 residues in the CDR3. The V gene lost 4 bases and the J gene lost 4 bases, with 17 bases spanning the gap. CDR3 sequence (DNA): TGTGCCAGCAGCCTAGGATGGGGCGGACGCTATGGCTACACCTTC. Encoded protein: CASSLGWGGRYGYTF.

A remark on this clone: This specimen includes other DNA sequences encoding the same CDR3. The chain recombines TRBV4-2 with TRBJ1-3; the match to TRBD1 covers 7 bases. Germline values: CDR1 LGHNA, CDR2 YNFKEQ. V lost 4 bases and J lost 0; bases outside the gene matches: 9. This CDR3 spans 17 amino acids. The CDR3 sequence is CASSPPTGATSGNTIYF. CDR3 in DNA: TGTGCCAGCAGCCCCCCAACAGGGGCTACCTCTGGAAACACCATATATTTT.

The CDR3: CASSQAPGGAPTDTQYF. The DNA of the CDR3 is TGCGCCAGCAGCCAAGCTCCCGGGGGGGCCCCCACAGATACGCAGTATTTT. J is TRBJ2-3 and V is TRBV4-1; TRBD2 agrees at 8 bases. Per the germline V gene, CDR1 is MGHRA and CDR2 is YSYEKL. The CDR3 runs to 17 residues. J lost 2 bases, V lost 1 base, and 8 bases had no gene match.

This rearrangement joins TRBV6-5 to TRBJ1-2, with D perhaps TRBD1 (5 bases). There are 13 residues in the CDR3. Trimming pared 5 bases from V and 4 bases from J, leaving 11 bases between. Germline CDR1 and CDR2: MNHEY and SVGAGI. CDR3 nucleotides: TGTGCCAGCAGTCCCGGGGGGAGCTATGGCTACACCTTC. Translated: CASSPGGSYGYTF.

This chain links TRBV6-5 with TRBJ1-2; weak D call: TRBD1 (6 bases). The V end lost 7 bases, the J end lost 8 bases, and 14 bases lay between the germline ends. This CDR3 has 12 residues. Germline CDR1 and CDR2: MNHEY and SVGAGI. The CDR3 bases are TGTGCCAGCACGCGGGGGGCATTAGGCTACACCTTC. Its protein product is CASTRGALGYTF.

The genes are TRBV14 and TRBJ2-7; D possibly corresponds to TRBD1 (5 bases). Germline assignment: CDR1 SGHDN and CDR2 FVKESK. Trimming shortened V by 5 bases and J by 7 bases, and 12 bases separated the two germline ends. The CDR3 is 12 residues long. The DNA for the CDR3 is TGTGCCAGCAGCTACTCAAGGGGTGAGCAGTACTTC. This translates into CASSYSRGEQYF.

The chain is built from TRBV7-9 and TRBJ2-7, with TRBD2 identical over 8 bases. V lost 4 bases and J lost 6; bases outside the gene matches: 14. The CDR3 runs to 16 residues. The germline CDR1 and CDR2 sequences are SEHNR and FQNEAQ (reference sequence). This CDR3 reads CASSSPSGLVNPEQYF. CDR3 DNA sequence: TGTGCCAGCAGCTCACCATCGGGACTAGTTAACCCCGAGCAGTACTTC.

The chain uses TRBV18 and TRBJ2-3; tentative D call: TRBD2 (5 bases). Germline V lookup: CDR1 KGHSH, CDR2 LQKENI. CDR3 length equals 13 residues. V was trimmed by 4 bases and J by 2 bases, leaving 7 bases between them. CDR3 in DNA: TGTGCCAGCTCACTGACTACCACAGATACGCAGTATTTT. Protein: CASSLTTTDTQYF.

The CDR3 sequence: CASRISGTGTEEAFF. Here the CDR3 DNA reads TGTGCCAGCAGGATCTCCGGGACAGGCACTGAAGAAGCTTTCTTT. The V call is TRBV6-1, the J call TRBJ1-1; 8 nucleotides match TRBD1. CDR3 size: 15 residues. Germline V gives CDR1 MNHNS, CDR2 SASEGT. V was clipped by 6 bases and J by 8 bases; unmatched bases: 14.

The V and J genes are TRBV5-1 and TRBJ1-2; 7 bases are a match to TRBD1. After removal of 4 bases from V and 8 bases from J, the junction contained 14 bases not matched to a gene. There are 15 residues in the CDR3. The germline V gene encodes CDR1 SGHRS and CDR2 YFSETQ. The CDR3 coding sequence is TGCGCCAGCAGCCCCCGAGGGGGCGCGACGGAAGGCTACACCTTC. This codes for CASSPRGGATEGYTF.

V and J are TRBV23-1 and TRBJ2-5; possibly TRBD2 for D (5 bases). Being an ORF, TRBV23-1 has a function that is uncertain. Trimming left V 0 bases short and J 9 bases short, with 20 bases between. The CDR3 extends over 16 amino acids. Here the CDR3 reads CASSQSIYWTPEPQYF. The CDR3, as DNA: TGCGCCAGCAGTCAATCGATCTACTGGACTCCGGAGCCCCAGTACTTC.

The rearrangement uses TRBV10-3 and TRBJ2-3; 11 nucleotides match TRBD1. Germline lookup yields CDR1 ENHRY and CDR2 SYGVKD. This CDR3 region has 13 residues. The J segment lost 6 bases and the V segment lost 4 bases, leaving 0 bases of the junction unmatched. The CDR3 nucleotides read TGTGCCATCAGTGGGGACAGGGGGGATACGCAGTATTTT. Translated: CAISGDRGDTQYF.

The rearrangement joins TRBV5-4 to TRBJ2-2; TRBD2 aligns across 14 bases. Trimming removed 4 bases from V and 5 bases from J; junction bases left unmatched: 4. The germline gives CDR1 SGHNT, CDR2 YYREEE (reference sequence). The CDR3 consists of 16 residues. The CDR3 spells CASSPGLAGVTGELFF. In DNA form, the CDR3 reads TGTGCCAGCAGCCCGGGACTAGCGGGGGTTACCGGGGAGCTGTTTTTT.

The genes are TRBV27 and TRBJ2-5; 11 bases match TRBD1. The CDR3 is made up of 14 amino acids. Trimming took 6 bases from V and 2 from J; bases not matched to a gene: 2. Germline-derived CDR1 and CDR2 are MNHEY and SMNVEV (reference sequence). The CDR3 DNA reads TGTGCCAGCAGCCGGGACAGGGGGCAAGAGACCCAGTACTTC. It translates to CASSRDRGQETQYF.

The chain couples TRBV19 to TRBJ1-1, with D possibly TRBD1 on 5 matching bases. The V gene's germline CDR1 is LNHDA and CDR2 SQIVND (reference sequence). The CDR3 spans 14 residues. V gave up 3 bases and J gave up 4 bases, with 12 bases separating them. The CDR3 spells CASSMRRGVTEAFF. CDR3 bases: TGTGCCAGTAGTATGAGAAGGGGCGTCACTGAAGCTTTCTTT.

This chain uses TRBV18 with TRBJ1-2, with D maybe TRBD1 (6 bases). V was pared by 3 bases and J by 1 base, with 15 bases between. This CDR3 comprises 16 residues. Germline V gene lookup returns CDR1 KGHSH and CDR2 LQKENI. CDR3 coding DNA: TGTGCCAGCTCACCCTATGGGGGGGGCATTAACTATGGCTACACCTTC. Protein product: CASSPYGGGINYGYTF.

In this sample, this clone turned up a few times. Here the CDR3 DNA reads TGTGCCAGTAGTATAGAGGTAGGGGGTTTGGGCTACACCTTC. Its translation is CASSIEVGGLGYTF. The chain recombines TRBV19 with TRBJ1-2; the D gene is possibly TRBD1 (6 bases). The CDR3 consists of 14 residues. Deletions cut 0 bases from V and 8 bases from J, with 13 bases between. Germline V gene data show CDR1 as LNHDA and CDR2 as SQIVND (reference sequence).

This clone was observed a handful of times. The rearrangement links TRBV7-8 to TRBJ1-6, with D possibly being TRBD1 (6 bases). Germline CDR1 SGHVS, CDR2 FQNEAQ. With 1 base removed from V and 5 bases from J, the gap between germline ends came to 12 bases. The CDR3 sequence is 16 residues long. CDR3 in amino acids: CASSLGQVENNSPLHF. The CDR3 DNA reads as TGTGCCAGCAGCTTAGGACAGGTCGAAAATAATTCACCCCTCCACTTT.

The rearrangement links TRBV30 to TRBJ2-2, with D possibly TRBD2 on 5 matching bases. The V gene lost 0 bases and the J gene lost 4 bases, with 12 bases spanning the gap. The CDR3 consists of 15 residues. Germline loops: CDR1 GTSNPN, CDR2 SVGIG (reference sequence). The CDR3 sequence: CAWSVLELSTGELFF. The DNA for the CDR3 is TGTGCCTGGAGTGTACTAGAACTCTCCACCGGGGAGCTGTTTTTT.

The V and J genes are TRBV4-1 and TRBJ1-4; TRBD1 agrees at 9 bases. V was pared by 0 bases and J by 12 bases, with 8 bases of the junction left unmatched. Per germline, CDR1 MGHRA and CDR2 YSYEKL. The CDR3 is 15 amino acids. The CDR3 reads CASSQDRGDRVELFF. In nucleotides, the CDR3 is TGCGCCAGCAGCCAAGATAGGGGGGACAGGGTGGAACTGTTTTTT.